This T cell receptor beta chain was identified in a study of cytomegalovirus exposure and HLA in healthy donors. Study-wide results and caveats: As a later analysis showed, a missense DCLRE1C variant was linked to trimming of TCR beta V- and J-genes.

On this clone itself: The antigen remains undetermined.

The primer mix had 60 Vbeta and 13 Jbeta primers. As processed by the authors: Later reanalysis found about 78 million unique TCR beta chains, roughly 10 million of them shared. Measured with immunoSEQ multiplex PCR; TCRdb has only the in-frame clones, and not every one. That table furnishes V, J and clone size, whereas the DNA furnished D and trimming. This sample carries around 100,000 clones, about 67% of them seen once, and the ten largest clones take 16%. Sequencing was done on a sample of PBMCs. This receptor was identified in a young woman in good health and CMV-seropositive.

DNA of the CDR3: TGTGCCAGCAGCTTAGAGACTAGCGGAGAGACCCAGTACTTC. This sequence encodes CASSLETSGETQYF. The gene calls are TRBV7-6 and TRBJ2-5, with 9 bases that match TRBD2. There are 14 residues in the CDR3. The V gene end was trimmed by 1 base and the J gene end by 4 bases; junction bases not matched to a gene: 1. Germline CDR1 is SGHVS and CDR2 is FNYEAQ.